This TCR beta chain was found in a study of T-cell reconstitution after alpha-beta-depleted transplantation in children. Study-wide results and limits: The origin of alpha-beta T cells about two months after transplant was reportedly several hundred expanded graft clones. T cells produced anew were the main source of T-cell counts and diversity one year after transplant.

J was trimmed by 7 bases and V by 0 bases; bases with no gene match: 3. The germline CDR1 and CDR2 sequences are SGHRS and YFSETQ. There are 14 residues in the CDR3. This clonotype has at least ten counts. Its specificity is unknown. The TCRbeta library was prepared with unique molecular identifiers. TCRdb processed the PCR reads anew with MiXCR; each CDR3 protein has one entry. The sample carries a few hundred thousand distinct CDR3 sequences, roughly 11% recorded once. The sample was peripheral blood, taken 180 days after TCRalphabeta/CD19-depleted stem cell transplant. This receptor was identified in a male patient between 2 and 9 years old who had a stem cell transplant for chronic granulomatous disease, so the T cells may come from the graft donor. The V gene is TRBV5-1, the J gene TRBJ1-5; 8 bases align to TRBD1. CDR3 region: CASSLGQGAQPQHF. The DNA for the CDR3 is TGCGCCAGCAGCTTGGGCCAGGGGGCCCAGCCCCAGCATTTT.